This T cell receptor (beta chain) originates from a study of shared clonotypes between healthy human individuals. Details on this clone: Its specificity is not known.

Naive CD8 populations comprised CD45RO-negative cells positively selected for CCR7, excluding terminally differentiated effector memory CD45RA+ cells. Clones were read by immunoSEQ multiplex PCR, and TCRdb kept only the in-frame ones, dropping some. The sample has over 750,000 clones; about 96% are singletons. Study results and caveats: Read depth was anticipated to influence clonotype sharing among donors. In contrast to clonotypes shared by all four donors, non-shared clonotypes had lower generation probabilities. Estimated clonotype richness was generally higher in naive than memory subsets. Represented diversity, genetic and exposure-history alike, was limited by few donors.

The clonotype was recovered from a man under 40 in good health. Sequenced sample: naive CD8+ T cells sorted from blood.

CDR3 coding DNA: TGTGCCACACAAACAGCGGGAGTTCGCGAGACCCAGTACTTC. Translated: CATQTAGVRETQYF. The V call is TRBV6-1, the J call TRBJ2-5, with 8 bases identical to TRBD2. Per germline, CDR1 MNHNS and CDR2 SASEGT. V was pared by 10 bases and J by 5 bases, with 12 bases of the junction left unmatched. There are 14 residues in the CDR3.